This T cell receptor (beta chain) was sequenced in a study of shared clonotypes between healthy human individuals. Germline CDR1 is MDHEN and CDR2 is SYDVKM. The CDR3 has 14 residues. V lost 3 bases and J lost 1, with 9 bases in between. Only in-frame clones appear in the TCRdb table, and some are missing; sequencing was by immunoSEQ multiplex PCR. The data hold about 380,000 clones, with approximately 96% observed a single time. V gene TRBV28 combines with J gene TRBJ1-1; the D is unclear. The sequenced material came from memory CD8+ T cells sorted from blood. Regarding subset: CD45RO+ cells pooled with CCR7-negative TemRA cells. This sequence was found in a man aged 30 to 39 in good health. The CDR3 sequence is CASSLRNQNTEAFF. For the CDR3, the DNA is TGTGCCAGCAGTTTGCGCAACCAGAACACTGAAGCTTTCTTT.